This T cell receptor beta chain was recorded in a study of blood T cell repertoires in COVID-19 (dated by TCRdb to the early 2020s). Some background on the complete study: Samples from collaborators originated in the United States, Italy and Spain and spanned both the acute and convalescent phases of COVID-19. The material from the prospective study consisted of cDNA or gDNA derived from T cells, B-cell-depleted T cells, or PBMCs. The dataset comprised deeply sampled blood TCRbeta repertoires from subjects exposed to, actively infected with, or recovered from COVID-19. The repertoires were released in a freely available public database meant as a resource for research on the immune response to SARS-CoV-2. Samples came from the ongoing ImmuneRACE study (first 160 participants) plus 1,254 subjects from 6 global collaborators. The sample metadata nearly always contained a de-identified subject ID, COVID-19 status, age in years and sex. Where HLA class I and class II types were available, the types were taken from metadata supplied by the sample provider, not from assay-based typing. General study outcomes and caveats: The quantity of clinical and demographic metadata differed by source and by participant and was supplied without curation.

Each collaborating institution followed its own protocols to collect whole blood in K2EDTA tubes. For TCRbeta analysis, collaborators shipped samples as frozen whole blood, isolated PBMCs, or DNA extracted from either of those sample types. CDR3 length: 15 amino acids, cysteine to phenylalanine. Solely the CDR3 DNA is kept, with 45 bases framed from the first base. The CDR1 and CDR2 encoded by the germline V gene are SGHRS and YFSETQ. V is trimmed back by 3 bases and J by 2 bases, and the junction contains 4 bases that no gene match accounts for. About this clone: The specificity of this receptor is unknown. No base-level quality is on record; no much larger clone is a single base apart.

TCRbeta CDR3 regions were amplified from genomic DNA using the immunoSEQ Assay, a bias-controlled multiplex PCR. On the study's bioinformatics: Within the assay, amplification of reference gene primers was used to estimate how many nucleated cells each sample contained. Sequence reads were collapsed and filtered to measure the absolute abundance of every unique TCRbeta CDR3 rearrangement. For each sample, productive Simpson clonality was calculated as the square root of Simpson's diversity index across productive rearrangements. Sourced from immuneACCESS, this table was stored by TCRdb with only in-frame sequences that have V and J called. A share of the clones is absent; for the studies checked, an unresolved V gene accounts for under half, and the remainder has no known explanation. From that table come the V and J calls and clone size; the DNA was used to work out D and trimming. The sample has about 80,000 clones on record, over 80% of them singletons. The ten largest clonotypes hold approximately 8.8% of the sample.

This chain is built from TRBV5-1 and TRBJ2-1, and TRBD2 matches 8 of the central bases. The sequence was collected from a human donor in a cohort sampled during active COVID-19. The sequencing input was peripheral blood. For the CDR3, the sequence is CASSSLAGTYNEQFF. The bases are TGCGCCAGCAGCTCTTTAGCGGGGACCTACAATGAGCAGTTCTTC.